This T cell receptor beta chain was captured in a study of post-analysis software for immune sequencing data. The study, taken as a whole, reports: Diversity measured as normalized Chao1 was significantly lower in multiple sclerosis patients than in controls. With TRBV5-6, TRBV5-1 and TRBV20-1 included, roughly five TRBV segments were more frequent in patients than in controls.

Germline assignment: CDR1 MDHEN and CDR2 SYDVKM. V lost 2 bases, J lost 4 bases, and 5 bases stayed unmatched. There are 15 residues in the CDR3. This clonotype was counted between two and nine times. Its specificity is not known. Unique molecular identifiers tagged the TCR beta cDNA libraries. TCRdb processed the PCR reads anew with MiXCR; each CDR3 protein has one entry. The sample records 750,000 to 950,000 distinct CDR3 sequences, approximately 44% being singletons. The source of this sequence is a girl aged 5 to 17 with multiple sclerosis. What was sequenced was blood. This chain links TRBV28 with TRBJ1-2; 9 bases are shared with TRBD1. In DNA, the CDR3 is TGTGCCAGCAGTTTAGCCGGGACAGGGATCTATGGCTACACCTTC. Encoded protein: CASSLAGTGIYGYTF.